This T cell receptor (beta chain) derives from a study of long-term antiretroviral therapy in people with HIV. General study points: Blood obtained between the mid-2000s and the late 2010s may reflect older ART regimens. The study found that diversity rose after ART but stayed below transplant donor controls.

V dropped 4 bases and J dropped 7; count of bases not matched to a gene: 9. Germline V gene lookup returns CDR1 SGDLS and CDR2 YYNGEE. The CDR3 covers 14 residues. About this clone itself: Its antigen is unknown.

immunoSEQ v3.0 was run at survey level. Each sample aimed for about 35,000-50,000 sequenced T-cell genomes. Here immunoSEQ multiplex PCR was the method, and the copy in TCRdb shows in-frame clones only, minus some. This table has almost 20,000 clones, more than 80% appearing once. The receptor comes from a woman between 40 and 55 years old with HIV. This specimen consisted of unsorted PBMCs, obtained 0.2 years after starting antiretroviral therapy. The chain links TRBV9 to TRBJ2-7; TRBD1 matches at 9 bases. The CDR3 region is CASSPGDRDLEQYF. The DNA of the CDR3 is TGTGCCAGCAGCCCTGGGGACAGGGATCTAGAGCAGTACTTC.